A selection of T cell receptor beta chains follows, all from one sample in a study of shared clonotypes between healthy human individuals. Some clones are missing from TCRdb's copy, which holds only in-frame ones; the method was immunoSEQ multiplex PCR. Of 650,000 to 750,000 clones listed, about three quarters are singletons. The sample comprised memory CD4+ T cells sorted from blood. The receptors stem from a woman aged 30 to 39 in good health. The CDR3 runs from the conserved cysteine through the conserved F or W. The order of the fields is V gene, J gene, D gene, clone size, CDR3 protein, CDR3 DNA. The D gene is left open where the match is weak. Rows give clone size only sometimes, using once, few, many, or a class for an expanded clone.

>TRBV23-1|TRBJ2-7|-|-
CASSQSPARSSYEQYF
TGCGCCAGCAGTCAATCCCCCGCCAGGAGCTCCTACGAGCAGTACTTC
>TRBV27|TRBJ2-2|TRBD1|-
CASSFLDRGRTGELFF
TGTGCCAGCAGTTTCCTCGACAGGGGTAGGACAGGGGAGCTGTTTTTT
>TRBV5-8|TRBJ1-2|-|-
CATPPRGAFFYGYTF
TGTGCCACCCCCCCAAGGGGGGCTTTCTTCTATGGCTACACCTTC
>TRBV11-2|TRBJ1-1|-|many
CASSLVEGHEAFF
TGTGCCAGCAGCTTAGTGGAAGGCCATGAAGCTTTCTTT
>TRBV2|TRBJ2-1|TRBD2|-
CASMPSGRPYNEQFF
TGTGCCAGTATGCCGAGCGGGAGGCCTTACAATGAGCAGTTCTTC
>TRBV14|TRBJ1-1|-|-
CASSYGGIDTEAFF
TGTGCCAGCAGCTACGGGGGCATTGACACTGAAGCTTTCTTT
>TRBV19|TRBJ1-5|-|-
CASSIGHSNQPQHF
TGTGCCAGTAGTATAGGGCACAGCAATCAGCCCCAGCATTTT
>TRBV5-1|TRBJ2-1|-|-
CASSLTGTYNEQFF
TGCGCCAGCAGCTTAACAGGGACATACAATGAGCAGTTCTTC
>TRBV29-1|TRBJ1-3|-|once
CSVVPNSSGNTIYF
TGCAGCGTTGTGCCAAACAGCTCTGGAAACACCATATATTTT
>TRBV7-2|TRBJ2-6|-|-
CASSLPRGANVLTF
TGTGCCAGCAGCTTGCCCCGAGGGGCCAACGTCCTGACTTTC
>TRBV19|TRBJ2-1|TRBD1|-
CASSPRTGSSYNEQFF
TGTGCCAGTAGTCCACGGACAGGGAGCTCCTACAATGAGCAGTTCTTC
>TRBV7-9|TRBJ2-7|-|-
CASATYEQYF
TGTGCCAGCGCAACCTACGAGCAGTACTTC
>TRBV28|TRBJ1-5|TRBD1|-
CASITGQGYQPQHF
TGTGCCAGCATTACAGGACAGGGCTATCAGCCCCAGCATTTT
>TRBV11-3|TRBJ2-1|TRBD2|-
CASSLTSGRYDNEQFF
TGTGCCAGCAGCTTGACTAGCGGGAGGTACGACAATGAGCAGTTCTTC
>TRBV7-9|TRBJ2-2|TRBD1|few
CASSTRDREGTGELFF
TGTGCCAGCAGCACCCGGGACAGGGAGGGGACCGGGGAGCTGTTTTTT
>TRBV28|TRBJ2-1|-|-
CASSFRVSEQFF
TGTGCCAGCAGTTTTCGGGTATCTGAGCAGTTCTTC
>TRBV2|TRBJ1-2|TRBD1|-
CASSQDRGNGYTF
TGTGCCAGCAGTCAGGACAGGGGGAATGGCTACACCTTC
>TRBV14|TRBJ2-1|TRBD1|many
CASSQITGGPWSNEQFF
TGTGCCAGCAGCCAGATCACAGGGGGCCCATGGTCAAATGAGCAGTTCTTC
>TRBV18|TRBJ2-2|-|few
CASSPVSGGWDTGELFF
TGTGCCAGCTCACCGGTATCGGGCGGTTGGGACACCGGGGAGCTGTTTTTT
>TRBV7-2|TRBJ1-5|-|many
CASSLEGGNQPQHF
TGTGCCAGCAGCTTAGAAGGGGGCAATCAGCCCCAGCATTTT
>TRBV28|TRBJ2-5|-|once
CASSWSARKETQYF
TGTGCCAGCAGTTGGTCGGCTAGAAAAGAGACCCAGTACTTC
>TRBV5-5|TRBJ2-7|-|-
CASSGGNYEQYF
TGTGCCAGCAGCGGCGGGAACTACGAGCAGTACTTC
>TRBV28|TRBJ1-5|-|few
CASNPHSTGPQHF
TGTGCCAGCAACCCGCACAGCACGGGGCCCCAGCATTTT
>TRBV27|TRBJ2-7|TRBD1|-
CASTTRTGGSYEQYF
TGTGCCAGCACAACTCGGACAGGGGGAAGCTACGAGCAGTACTTC
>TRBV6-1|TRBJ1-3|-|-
CASSESRYGGNTIYF
TGTGCCAGCAGTGAATCCCGTTACGGTGGAAACACCATATATTTT
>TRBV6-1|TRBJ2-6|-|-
CASSIGGSGANVLTF
TGTGCCAGCAGTATAGGTGGCAGTGGGGCCAACGTCCTGACTTTC
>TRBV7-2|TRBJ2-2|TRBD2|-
CASSLVAGVNTGELFF
TGTGCCAGCAGCTTAGTAGCGGGAGTGAACACCGGGGAGCTGTTTTTT
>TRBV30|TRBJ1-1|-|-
CAGTDSFRNTEAFF
TGTGCCGGAACCGACAGCTTCAGGAACACTGAAGCTTTCTTT
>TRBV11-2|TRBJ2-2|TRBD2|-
CASSPSASGSGTGELFF
TGTGCCAGCAGCCCCAGTGCTAGCGGGAGTGGGACCGGGGAGCTGTTTTTT
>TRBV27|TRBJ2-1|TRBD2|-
CASSFGLAVYNEQFF
TGTGCCAGCAGTTTCGGACTAGCGGTTTACAATGAGCAGTTCTTC
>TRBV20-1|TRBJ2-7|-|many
CSASSHYEQYF
TGCAGTGCTAGTTCCCACTACGAGCAGTACTTC
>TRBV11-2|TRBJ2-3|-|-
CASSLGEDTQYF
TGTGCCAGCAGCTTAGGGGAAGATACGCAGTATTTT
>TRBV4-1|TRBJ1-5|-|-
CASSQPRRGNQPQHF
TGCGCCAGCAGCCAACCGCGGAGGGGAAATCAGCCCCAGCATTTT
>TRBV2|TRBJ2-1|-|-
CASSESQGHNEQFF
TGTGCCAGCAGTGAATCGCAGGGACACAATGAGCAGTTCTTC
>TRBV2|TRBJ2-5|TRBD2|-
CASTGLAGQETQYF
TGTGCCAGCACCGGACTAGCGGGGCAAGAGACCCAGTACTTC
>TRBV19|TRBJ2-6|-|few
CASSIVSGLRSGANVLTF
TGTGCCAGTAGTATAGTCTCAGGGCTAAGATCTGGGGCCAACGTCCTGACTTTC
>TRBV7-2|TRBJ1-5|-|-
CASSLAAQGSNQPQHF
TGTGCCAGCAGCTTAGCGGCGCAGGGGAGCAATCAGCCCCAGCATTTT
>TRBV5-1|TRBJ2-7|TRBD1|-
CASSPAAGTASYEQYF
TGCGCCAGCAGCCCCGCTGCCGGGACAGCTTCCTACGAGCAGTACTTC
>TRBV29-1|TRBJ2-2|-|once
CSVGLLQNTGELFF
TGCAGCGTTGGATTACTTCAGAACACCGGGGAGCTGTTTTTT
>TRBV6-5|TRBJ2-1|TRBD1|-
CASSNRGYYNEQFF
TGTGCCAGCAGTAACAGGGGATACTACAATGAGCAGTTCTTC